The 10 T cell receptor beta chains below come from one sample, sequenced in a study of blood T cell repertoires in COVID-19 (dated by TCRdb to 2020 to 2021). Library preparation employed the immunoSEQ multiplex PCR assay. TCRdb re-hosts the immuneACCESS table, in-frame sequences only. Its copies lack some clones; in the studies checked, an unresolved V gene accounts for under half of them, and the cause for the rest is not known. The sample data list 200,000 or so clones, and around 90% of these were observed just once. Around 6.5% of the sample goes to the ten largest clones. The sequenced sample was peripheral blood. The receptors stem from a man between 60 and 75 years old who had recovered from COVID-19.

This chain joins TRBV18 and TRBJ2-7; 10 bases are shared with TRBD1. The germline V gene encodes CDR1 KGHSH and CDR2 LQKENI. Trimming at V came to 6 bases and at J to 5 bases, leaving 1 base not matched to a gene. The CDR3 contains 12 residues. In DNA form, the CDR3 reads TGTGCCAGCTCGACAGGGGGCGACGAGCAGTACTTC. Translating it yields CASSTGGDEQYF. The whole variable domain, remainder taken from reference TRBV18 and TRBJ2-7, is NAGVMQNPRHLVRRRGQEARLRCSPMKGHSHVYWYRQLPEEGLKFMVYLQKENIIDESGMPKERFSAEFPKEGPSILRIQQVVRGDSAAYFCASSTGGDEQYFGPGTRLTVT.

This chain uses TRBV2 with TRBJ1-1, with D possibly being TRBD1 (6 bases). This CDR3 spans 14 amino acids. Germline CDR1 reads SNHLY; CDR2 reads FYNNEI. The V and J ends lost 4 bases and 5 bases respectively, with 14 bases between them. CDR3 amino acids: CASSVQGRETEAFF. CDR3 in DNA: TGTGCCAGCAGTGTTCAGGGGAGGGAAACTGAAGCTTTCTTT.

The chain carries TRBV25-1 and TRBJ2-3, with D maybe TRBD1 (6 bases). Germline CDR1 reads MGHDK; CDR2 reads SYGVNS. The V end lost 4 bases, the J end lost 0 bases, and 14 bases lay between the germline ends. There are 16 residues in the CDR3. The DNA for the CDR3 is TGTGCCAGCAGTGCCACCAGGGGCCTAAGCACAGATACGCAGTATTTT. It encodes CASSATRGLSTDTQYF.

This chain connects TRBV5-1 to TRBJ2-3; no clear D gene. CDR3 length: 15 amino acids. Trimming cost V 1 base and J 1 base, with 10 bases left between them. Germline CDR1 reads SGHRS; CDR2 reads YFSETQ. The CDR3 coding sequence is TGCGCCAGCAGCTTGAAGCGCCTGGGCACAGATACGCAGTATTTT. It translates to CASSLKRLGTDTQYF.

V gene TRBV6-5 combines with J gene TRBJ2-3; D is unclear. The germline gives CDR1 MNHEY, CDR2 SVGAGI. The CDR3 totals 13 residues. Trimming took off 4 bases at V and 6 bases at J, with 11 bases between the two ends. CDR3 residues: CASSSRKRDTQYF. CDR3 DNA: TGTGCCAGCAGTTCGCGGAAAAGGGATACGCAGTATTTT.

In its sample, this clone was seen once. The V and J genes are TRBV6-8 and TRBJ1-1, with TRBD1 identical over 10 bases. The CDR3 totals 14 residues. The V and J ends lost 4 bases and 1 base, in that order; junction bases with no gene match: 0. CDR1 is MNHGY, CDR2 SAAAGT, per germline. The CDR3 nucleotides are TGTGCCAGCAGTTGGGACAGGGGGAACACTGAAGCTTTCTTT. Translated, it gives CASSWDRGNTEAFF.

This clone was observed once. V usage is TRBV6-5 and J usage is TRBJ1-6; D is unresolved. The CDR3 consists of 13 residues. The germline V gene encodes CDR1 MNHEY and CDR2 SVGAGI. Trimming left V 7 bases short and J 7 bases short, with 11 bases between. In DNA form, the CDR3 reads TGTGCCAGCAAGGCTACGGGGAATTCACCCCTCCACTTT. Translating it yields CASKATGNSPLHF.

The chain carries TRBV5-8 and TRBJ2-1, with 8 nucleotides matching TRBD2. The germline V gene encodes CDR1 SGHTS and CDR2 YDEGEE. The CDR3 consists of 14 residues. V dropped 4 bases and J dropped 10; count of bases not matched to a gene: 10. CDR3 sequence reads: CASSRTGGAGEQFF. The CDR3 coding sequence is TGTGCCAGCAGCCGCACCGGGGGGGCGGGAGAGCAGTTCTTC.

The CDR3 nucleotides read TGTGCCAGCAAAAGGCAGGGAGGTCAGTACTTC. This encodes CASKRQGGQYF. The chain has TRBV28 and TRBJ2-4; tentatively, D is TRBD2 (6 bases). V lost 7 bases and J 12 bases, leaving 13 bases between the germline ends. This CDR3 is built from 11 residues. The germline gives CDR1 MDHEN, CDR2 SYDVKM.

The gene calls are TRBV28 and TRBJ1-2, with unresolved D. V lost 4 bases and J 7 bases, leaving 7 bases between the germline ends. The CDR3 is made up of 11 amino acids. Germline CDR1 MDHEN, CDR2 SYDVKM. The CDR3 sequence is CASSSSGGYTF. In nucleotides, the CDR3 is TGTGCCAGCAGTTCCTCGGGTGGCTACACCTTC.